This T cell receptor (beta chain) was obtained from a study of CD8 T cells in Susac syndrome. Reverse transcription of roughly 0.5 to 1 ug RNA was carried out with random hexamers. The immunoSEQ assay covered 54 Vbeta and 13 Jbeta segments for CDR3. In TCRdb, the immunoSEQ multiplex PCR reads were re-called with MiXCR into one record per CDR3 protein. The repertoire holds about 300,000 distinct CDR3 sequences, with 75% to 90% as singletons. Germline V gene data show CDR1 as MGHDK and CDR2 as SYGVNS. This CDR3 contains 15 residues. After removal of 4 bases from V and 3 bases from J, the junction contained 0 bases not matched to a gene.

Sequencing used CD8+ T cells from PBMCs. This rearrangement joins TRBV25-1 to TRBJ2-2; the match to TRBD2 covers 12 bases. This sequence was found in a human donor with multiple sclerosis. The CDR3 is CASSASGRDTGELFF. The CDR3 bases are TGTGCCAGCAGTGCTAGCGGGAGGGACACCGGGGAGCTGTTTTTT.